This entry lists 5 T cell receptor beta chains sequenced from one sample in a study of shared clonotypes between healthy human individuals. The repertoire was sequenced with immunoSEQ multiplex PCR; TCRdb's copy has only in-frame clones and lacks some. The data hold approximately 980,000 clones, with 76% observed a single time. The sequenced sample consisted of memory CD4+ T cells sorted from blood. The subset was: CD45RA-negative fraction. The receptor source for this set is a man younger than 30 in good health.

The V call is TRBV5-1, the J call TRBJ2-6, with 7 bases identical to TRBD1. V was pared by 0 bases and J by 0 bases, with 9 bases of the junction left unmatched. This CDR3 contains 19 residues. The germline CDR1 and CDR2 sequences are SGHRS and YFSETQ. The CDR3 DNA is TGCGCCAGCAGCTTGGACACAGGGGTTTCCTACTCTGGGGCCAACGTCCTGACTTTC. Its protein is CASSLDTGVSYSGANVLTF.

V is TRBV5-1 and J is TRBJ2-5, with 14 bases lining up with TRBD2. Germline V gene sequence: CDR1 SGHRS, CDR2 YFSETQ. V lost 4 bases, J lost 3 bases, and 2 bases stayed unmatched. This CDR3 has 15 amino acids. The CDR3 region is CASSLTSGGEETQYF. The DNA for the CDR3 is TGCGCCAGCAGCCTGACTAGCGGGGGGGAAGAGACCCAGTACTTC.

Details on this clone: Other nucleotide sequences in the sample specify the same CDR3. The chain has TRBV18 and TRBJ1-1, with TRBD1 matching 8 bases. The CDR3 spans 15 residues. J gave up 1 base and V 3 bases, and 4 bases lay outside the gene matches. Germline V gene sequence: CDR1 KGHSH, CDR2 LQKENI. CDR3 loop: CASSPTGQGNTEAFF. The CDR3 nucleotides are TGTGCCAGCTCACCCACTGGACAGGGGAACACTGAAGCTTTCTTT.

This clone has just a few counts. V is TRBV5-1 and J is TRBJ2-7; TRBD1 matches 12 bases. With 4 bases clipped from V and 7 bases from J, the junction kept 9 bases outside the gene matches. The CDR3 runs to 15 residues. Germline V gene lookup returns CDR1 SGHRS and CDR2 YFSETQ. The chain's CDR3 is CASSPGQGAPGEQYF. In DNA, the CDR3 is TGCGCCAGCAGCCCGGGACAGGGGGCCCCGGGGGAGCAGTACTTC.

V usage is TRBV10-3 and J usage is TRBJ2-7; D gene ambiguous. The CDR3 has 16 residues. Trimming removed 0 bases at V and 2 bases at J, with 14 bases between. The germline CDR1 and CDR2 sequences are ENHRY and SYGVKD. The CDR3 sequence is CAISESVGDEAYEQYF. As DNA, the CDR3 is TGTGCCATCAGTGAGTCGGTTGGAGACGAAGCCTACGAGCAGTACTTC.